This T cell receptor beta chain was retrieved from a study of CD8+ T cells in alopecia areata. Treatment meaning: oral pan-JAK inhibitor, 5-10 mg twice daily. Isolation of CD4+ and CD8+ T cells from PBMCs was achieved by sorting. V was clipped by 5 bases and J by 5 bases; unmatched bases: 14. The CDR3 has 16 amino acids. CDR1 and CDR2 from the germline V gene are SGHRS and YFSETQ. RNA extraction and reverse transcription yielded cDNA as sequencing template. Using immunoSEQ multiplex PCR, the repertoire was profiled, and TCRdb retains in-frame clones only, with some absent. The sample carries 200,000 or so clones, 43% recorded once.

The sample in question was CD4+ T cells sorted from blood, obtained between weeks 36 and 40, from a patient treated with tofacitinib. The source of this sequence is a human donor with alopecia areata. This chain connects TRBV5-1 to TRBJ2-3; 7 nucleotides line up with TRBD2. The CDR3 sequence is CASSQGGLVNIDTQYF. The CDR3 DNA reads as TGCGCCAGCAGTCAGGGTGGACTAGTAAATATAGATACGCAGTATTTT.